Listed below are T cell receptor beta chains from one sample, sequenced in a study of shared T cell receptors in the human thymus. TCRdb's copy holds only in-frame clones and misses some; the assay was immunoSEQ multiplex PCR. This sample has more than 300,000 clones, with about 95% found just once. Sequencing was performed on thymocytes. Receptors originate from a human donor. CDR3s include the opening cysteine and the closing phenylalanine or tryptophan. D genes are given only for firm matches. Clone size is not always given. Where it is, it says once, few, many or a class for expanded clones.

TRBV9,TRBJ2-1,NA,TRBD2,CASSPGLAGAHEQFF,TGTGCCAGCAGCCCAGGACTAGCGGGAGCGCATGAGCAGTTCTTC
TRBV11-3,TRBJ2-3,NA,NA,CASSLRTDTQYF,TGTGCCAGCAGCTTACGCACAGATACGCAGTATTTT
TRBV27,TRBJ1-5,NA,NA,CASSGAGAGNQPQHF,TGTGCCAGCAGTGGGGCGGGGGCGGGTAATCAGCCCCAGCATTTT
TRBV28,TRBJ2-7,NA,NA,CASSPFDTYEQYF,TGTGCCAGCAGTCCTTTTGACACTTACGAGCAGTACTTC
TRBV7-3,TRBJ2-2,few,NA,CASSLAQGYTGELFF,TGTGCCAGCAGCTTAGCCCAGGGGTACACCGGGGAGCTGTTTTTT
TRBV5-8,TRBJ2-2,NA,NA,CASPQGPSPGELFF,TGTGCCAGCCCGCAGGGCCCTTCTCCCGGGGAGCTGTTTTTT
TRBV19,TRBJ1-1,NA,NA,CASCLQDPAFEAFF,TGTGCCAGTTGTTTACAGGACCCAGCCTTTGAAGCTTTCTTT
TRBV6-5,TRBJ1-1,NA,NA,CASSYYKGGADTEAFF,TGTGCCAGCAGTTATTATAAGGGGGGCGCGGACACTGAAGCTTTCTTT
TRBV11-2,TRBJ1-1,NA,TRBD1,CASSLAVTGGLPEAFF,TGTGCCAGCAGCTTAGCGGTGACAGGGGGTCTTCCTGAAGCTTTCTTT
TRBV5-4,TRBJ2-1,once,NA,CASSFRSGEQFF,TGTGCCAGCAGCTTCCGTTCCGGTGAGCAGTTCTTC
TRBV7-9,TRBJ2-7,NA,TRBD2,CASSLVGGHSGSPEQYF,TGTGCCAGCAGCTTAGTCGGGGGACATAGCGGGAGTCCCGAGCAGTACTTC
TRBV18,TRBJ1-1,NA,NA,CASSPQRVNTEAFF,TGTGCCAGCTCACCACAACGTGTGAACACTGAAGCTTTCTTT
TRBV7-4,TRBJ2-3,NA,TRBD1,CASTPAWRQGRKTDTQYF,TGTGCCAGCACCCCCGCTTGGCGACAGGGGAGAAAAACAGATACGCAGTATTTT
TRBV19,TRBJ1-3,NA,NA,CASRRHRDGKPTGGNTIYF,TGTGCCAGTAGGCGGCACCGGGACGGAAAACCGACGGGGGGAAACACCATATATTTT
TRBV6-5,TRBJ2-7,few,NA,CASSYHPAYEQYF,TGTGCCAGCAGTTACCACCCCGCCTACGAGCAGTACTTC
TRBV30,TRBJ2-7,NA,NA,CAWNGGWRPYEQYF,TGTGCCTGGAATGGTGGTTGGCGGCCCTACGAGCAGTACTTC
TRBV27,TRBJ2-3,NA,NA,CASSSYTDTQYF,TGTGCCAGCAGTTCGTACACAGATACGCAGTATTTT
TRBV7-2,TRBJ2-4,NA,NA,CASSLVLAKNIQYF,TGTGCCAGCAGCTTAGTTCTAGCCAAAAACATTCAGTACTTC
TRBV4-1,TRBJ2-7,NA,NA,CASSRQGLYEQYF,TGCGCCAGCAGCCGGCAAGGCCTCTACGAGCAGTACTTC
TRBV5-6,TRBJ2-1,NA,NA,CASSPKGHTDLPYNEQFF,TGTGCCAGCAGCCCAAAGGGACATACAGACCTACCCTACAATGAGCAGTTCTTC
TRBV12-5,TRBJ2-1,NA,NA,CASGLTRGTELNNEQFF,TGTGCTAGTGGTTTGACACGAGGTACAGAGTTGAACAATGAGCAGTTCTTC
TRBV27,TRBJ1-1,NA,NA,CASSFVGGNTEAFF,TGTGCCAGCAGCTTTGTGGGGGGGAACACTGAAGCTTTCTTT
TRBV7-6,TRBJ2-5,NA,NA,CASSLVDRRLAETQYF,TGTGCCAGCAGCTTAGTGGATAGGCGGCTAGCAGAGACCCAGTACTTC
TRBV30,TRBJ2-2,NA,NA,CACSTGELFF,TGTGCCTGTTCCACCGGGGAGCTGTTTTTT
TRBV7-8,TRBJ1-5,NA,NA,CASSLSGDCQPQHF,TGTGCCAGCAGCTTATCAGGGGATTGTCAGCCCCAGCATTTT
TRBV29-1,TRBJ2-1,NA,TRBD2,CSVEGPGLPTYNEQFF,TGCAGCGTTGAAGGGCCGGGACTACCTACCTACAATGAGCAGTTCTTC
TRBV15,TRBJ1-4,NA,NA,CATSRDGGPATNEKLFF,TGTGCCACCAGCAGAGATGGGGGCCCCGCAACTAATGAAAAACTGTTTTTT
TRBV5-1,TRBJ2-1,NA,TRBD2,CASSLGGTSGRGNNEQFF,TGCGCCAGCAGCTTGGGTGGGACTAGCGGGAGGGGGAACAATGAGCAGTTCTTC
TRBV7-7,TRBJ2-5,NA,NA,CASSPQETQYF,TGTGCCAGCAGCCCACAAGAGACCCAGTACTTC
TRBV2,TRBJ1-5,NA,NA,CASSEGQGNQPQHF,TGTGCCAGCAGCGAGGGGCAGGGCAATCAGCCCCAGCATTTT
TRBV14,TRBJ2-3,NA,TRBD2,CASGTSGRALTDTQYF,TGTGCCAGTGGGACTAGCGGGAGGGCCTTGACAGATACGCAGTATTTT
TRBV20-1,TRBJ2-5,NA,NA,CSGSPQETQYF,TGCAGCGGGAGCCCCCAAGAGACCCAGTACTTC
TRBV5-1,TRBJ1-2,once,NA,CASSLAGFRDGNYGYTF,TGCGCCAGCAGCTTGGCCGGATTTAGGGACGGTAACTATGGCTACACCTTC
TRBV14,TRBJ2-1,NA,TRBD1,CASSQEPGGDYEQFF,TGTGCCAGCAGCCAAGAGCCAGGGGGTGACTATGAGCAGTTCTTC
TRBV18,TRBJ2-3,NA,NA,CASSPVLDSRRDTQYF,TGTGCCAGCTCACCAGTTTTGGACAGCCGGCGAGATACGCAGTATTTT
TRBV27,TRBJ2-4,NA,NA,CASSVQGRKAKNIQYF,TGTGCCAGCAGTGTACAGGGAAGGAAGGCCAAAAACATTCAGTACTTC
TRBV27,TRBJ2-3,NA,TRBD2,CASSLSGTPSSGRGGTDTQYF,TGTGCCAGCAGTTTATCTGGGACACCCTCTAGCGGGAGGGGGGGGACAGATACGCAGTATTTT
TRBV11-3,TRBJ2-2,NA,TRBD1,CASSLRVGTGDTGELFF,TGTGCCAGCAGCTTACGCGTCGGGACAGGGGACACCGGGGAGCTGTTTTTT
TRBV6-4,TRBJ2-3,once,NA,CASSLYPQPDTQYF,TGTGCCAGCAGTCTCTACCCGCAGCCAGATACGCAGTATTTT
TRBV7-9,TRBJ2-7,NA,NA,CASSLGQPYEQYF,TGTGCCAGCAGCTTGGGACAACCCTACGAGCAGTACTTC
TRBV19,TRBJ1-4,NA,NA,CASSRTVVEKLFF,TGTGCCAGTAGTAGGACAGTTGTTGAAAAACTGTTTTTT
TRBV19,TRBJ2-7,NA,NA,CASSIQDSSSYEQYF,TGTGCCAGTAGTATTCAGGACTCGAGCTCCTACGAGCAGTACTTC
TRBV29-1,TRBJ2-5,NA,TRBD2,CSVESPLTSGRGTGTQYF,TGCAGCGTTGAATCCCCCTTGACTAGCGGGAGGGGGACGGGGACCCAGTACTTC
TRBV12-5,TRBJ1-2,NA,NA,CASGLVSATEGYTF,TGTGCTAGTGGTTTGGTTTCGGCCACGGAGGGCTACACCTTC
TRBV6-1,TRBJ1-2,NA,NA,CASGVDRANYGYTF,TGTGCCAGCGGTGTAGACAGAGCTAACTATGGCTACACCTTC
TRBV13,TRBJ2-7,NA,NA,CASSPKNSYEQYF,TGTGCCAGCAGCCCCAAAAACTCCTACGAGCAGTACTTC
TRBV5-4,TRBJ2-5,NA,TRBD2,CASSPQPGLAGDQETQYF,TGTGCCAGCAGCCCTCAGCCCGGACTAGCGGGAGACCAAGAGACCCAGTACTTC
TRBV27,TRBJ1-2,once,NA,CASSSDRNYGYTF,TGTGCCAGCAGCTCCGACAGAAACTATGGCTACACCTTC
TRBV6-5,TRBJ2-7,NA,NA,CASSPDPPEGYEQYF,TGTGCCAGCAGCCCCGACCCTCCGGAAGGCTACGAGCAGTACTTC